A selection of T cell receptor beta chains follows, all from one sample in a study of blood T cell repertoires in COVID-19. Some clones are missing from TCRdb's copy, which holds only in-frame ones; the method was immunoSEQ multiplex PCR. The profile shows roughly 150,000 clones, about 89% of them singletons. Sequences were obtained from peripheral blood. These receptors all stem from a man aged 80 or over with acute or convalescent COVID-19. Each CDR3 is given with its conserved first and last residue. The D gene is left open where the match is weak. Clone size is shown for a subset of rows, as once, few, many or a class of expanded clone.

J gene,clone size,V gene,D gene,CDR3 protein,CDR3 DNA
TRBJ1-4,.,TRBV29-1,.,CSVATGTNEKLFF,TGCAGCGTCGCGACAGGCACCAATGAAAAACTGTTTTTT
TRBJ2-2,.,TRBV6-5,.,CASRPWQNTGELFF,TGTGCCAGCAGACCCTGGCAGAACACCGGGGAGCTGTTTTTT
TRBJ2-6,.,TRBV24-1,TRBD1,CATGQGGGANVLTF,TGTGCCACCGGACAGGGCGGTGGGGCCAACGTCCTGACTTTC
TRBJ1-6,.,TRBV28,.,CASTGLRNSPLHF,TGTGCCAGTACGGGACTACGGAATTCACCCCTCCACTTT
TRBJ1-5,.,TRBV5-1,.,CASSLDRDQPQHF,TGCGCCAGCAGCTTGGACAGAGATCAGCCCCAGCATTTT
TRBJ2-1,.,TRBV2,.,CASSLSGELSYNEQFF,TGTGCCAGCAGTTTGAGCGGAGAACTCTCCTACAATGAGCAGTTCTTC
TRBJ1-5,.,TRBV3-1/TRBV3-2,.,CASSAAGGNQPQHF,TGTGCCAGCAGCGCGGCAGGGGGCAATCAGCCCCAGCATTTT
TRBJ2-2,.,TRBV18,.,CASSPDLNTGELFF,TGTGCCAGCTCACCAGACTTAAACACCGGGGAGCTGTTTTTT
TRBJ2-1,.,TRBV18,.,CASSPQRGLDEQFF,TGTGCCAGCTCACCACAACGAGGGCTGGATGAGCAGTTCTTC
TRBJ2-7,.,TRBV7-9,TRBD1,CASSLGAGGDEQYF,TGTGCCAGCAGCTTAGGAGCAGGGGGCGACGAGCAGTACTTC
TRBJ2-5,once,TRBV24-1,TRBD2,CATSEPGGRETQYF,TGTGCCACCAGTGAGCCGGGGGGAAGGGAGACCCAGTACTTC
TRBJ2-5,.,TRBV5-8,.,CASSAGFEQGRETQYF,TGTGCCAGCAGCGCTGGGTTCGAACAGGGTAGAGAGACCCAGTACTTC
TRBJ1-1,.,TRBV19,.,CASSHLGTEAFF,TGTGCCAGTAGTCACCTCGGGACTGAAGCTTTCTTT
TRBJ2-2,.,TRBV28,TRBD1,CASSSPGTAAELFF,TGTGCCAGCAGTAGTCCCGGGACAGCGGCGGAGCTGTTTTTT
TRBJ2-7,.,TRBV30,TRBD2,CAWSDRGGPSYEQYF,TGTGCCTGGAGTGACCGGGGGGGGCCCTCCTACGAGCAGTACTTC
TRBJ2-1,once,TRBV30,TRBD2,CARASGSSYNEQFF,TGTGCCCGAGCTAGCGGGAGCTCCTACAATGAGCAGTTCTTC
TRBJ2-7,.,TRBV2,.,CASSGRGRVNYEQYF,TGTGCCAGCAGTGGGAGGGGCAGAGTAAATTACGAGCAGTACTTC
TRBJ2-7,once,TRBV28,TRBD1,CASSAPGQRLSYEQYF,TGTGCCAGCAGTGCCCCGGGACAGAGGTTGTCCTACGAGCAGTACTTC
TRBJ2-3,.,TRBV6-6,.,CASSLGEIPFGTDTQYF,TGTGCCAGCAGTCTCGGAGAGATCCCCTTCGGCACAGATACGCAGTATTTT
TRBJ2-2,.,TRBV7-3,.,CASRPPGSTGELFF,TGTGCCAGCAGACCTCCAGGTTCCACCGGGGAGCTGTTTTTT
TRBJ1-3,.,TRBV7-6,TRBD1,CASSSTGGAGNTIYF,TGTGCCAGCAGCTCCACAGGGGGAGCTGGAAACACCATATATTTT
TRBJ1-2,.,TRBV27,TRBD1,CASSLSGTDEDPGYTF,TGTGCCAGCAGTTTATCGGGGACAGACGAGGACCCTGGCTACACCTTC